This T cell receptor beta chain was recorded in a study of blood T cell repertoires in COVID-19. Study as a whole: The study drew acute and convalescent COVID-19 samples from the United States, Italy and Spain.

Trimming at V came to 6 bases and at J to 5 bases, leaving 10 bases not matched to a gene. Per germline, CDR1 SNHLY and CDR2 FYNNEI. The CDR3 spans 14 residues. In the source study's methods: By means of reference gene primer amplification, nucleated cell counts were estimated. Clones were sequenced by immunoSEQ multiplex PCR, and TCRdb holds only the in-frame ones, with some missing. For V, J and clone size, that table is used; D and trimming come from the DNA. This table holds hundreds of thousands of clones, roughly 80% found once. The chain combines TRBV2 with TRBJ2-7, with 7 bases that match TRBD1. The clonotype comes from an elderly woman with COVID-19, enrolled during active disease. The sequenced sample was peripheral blood. CDR3 coding DNA: TGTGCCAGCAGACTCCGGGACAGTCCCAACGAGCAGTACTTC. It encodes CASRLRDSPNEQYF. Filled out from reference TRBV2 and TRBJ2-7, the complete variable domain reads EPEVTQTPSHQVTQMGQEVILRCVPISNHLYFYWYRQILGQKVEFLVSFYNNEISEKSEIFDDQFSVERPDGSNFTLKIRSTKLEDSAMYFCASRLRDSPNEQYFGPGTRLTVT.